These T cell receptor beta chains were read from a single sample in a study of T cells after yellow fever vaccination. TCRdb used MiXCR to reprocess the 5' RACE reads, holding one entry per CDR3 protein. The data show 250,000 to 300,000 distinct CDR3 sequences, 8.5% to 10% seen once. The sequenced sample was CD4+ T cells sorted from PBMCs, obtained 5 days after the yellow fever booster vaccination. The receptor set was obtained from a man aged 18 to 30 who received the YFV17D yellow fever vaccine. The CDR3 runs from the conserved cysteine through the conserved F or W. The D gene is left open where the match is weak. Clone size is shown for a subset of rows, as once, few, many or a class of expanded clone.

D gene: -; J gene: TRBJ1-1; V gene: TRBV6-2/TRBV6-3; clone size: -; CDR3 protein: CASSQQGVNTEAFF; CDR3 DNA: TGTGCCAGCAGTCAACAGGGAGTGAACACTGAAGCTTTCTTT
D gene: -; J gene: TRBJ1-1; V gene: TRBV18; clone size: -; CDR3 protein: CASSPPGPRAAFF; CDR3 DNA: TGTGCCAGCTCACCACCCGGACCGCGAGCAGCTTTCTTT
D gene: TRBD1; J gene: TRBJ1-5; V gene: TRBV12-3/TRBV12-4; clone size: -; CDR3 protein: CASRQGQGGNQPQHF; CDR3 DNA: TGTGCCAGCAGACAGGGACAGGGGGGGAATCAGCCCCAGCATTTT
D gene: -; J gene: TRBJ2-3; V gene: TRBV7-9; clone size: -; CDR3 protein: CASSLVLQDQSADTQYF; CDR3 DNA: TGTGCCAGCAGCTTAGTCCTTCAGGACCAATCGGCAGATACGCAGTATTTT
D gene: -; J gene: TRBJ1-2; V gene: TRBV19; clone size: -; CDR3 protein: CASSISQSGGYGYTF; CDR3 DNA: TGTGCCAGTAGTATATCCCAATCTGGGGGCTATGGCTACACCTTC
D gene: TRBD1; J gene: TRBJ2-1; V gene: TRBV19; clone size: few; CDR3 protein: CASSILGQGGNEQFF; CDR3 DNA: TGTGCCAGTAGTATATTAGGACAGGGTGGAAATGAGCAGTTCTTC
D gene: -; J gene: TRBJ1-1; V gene: TRBV7-9; clone size: many; CDR3 protein: CASSLGAGEAFF; CDR3 DNA: TGTGCCAGCAGCCTAGGGGCAGGAGAAGCTTTCTTT
D gene: -; J gene: TRBJ2-5; V gene: TRBV5-1; clone size: many; CDR3 protein: CASSRTPQETQYF; CDR3 DNA: TGCGCCAGCAGCCGCACTCCCCAAGAGACCCAGTACTTC
D gene: TRBD2; J gene: TRBJ2-3; V gene: TRBV5-5; clone size: -; CDR3 protein: CASSQISGGAADTQYF; CDR3 DNA: TGTGCCAGCAGCCAGATTAGCGGGGGGGCAGCAGATACGCAGTATTTT
D gene: TRBD1; J gene: TRBJ1-1; V gene: TRBV7-2; clone size: -; CDR3 protein: CASSLGTGLEAFF; CDR3 DNA: TGTGCCAGCAGCTTAGGGACAGGGTTGGAAGCTTTCTTT
D gene: -; J gene: TRBJ1-1; V gene: TRBV9; clone size: few; CDR3 protein: CASSQGQNTEAFF; CDR3 DNA: TGTGCCAGCAGCCAGGGACAGAACACTGAAGCTTTCTTT
D gene: -; J gene: TRBJ2-6; V gene: TRBV12-3/TRBV12-4; clone size: many; CDR3 protein: CASSPVGANVLTF; CDR3 DNA: TGTGCCAGCAGTCCCGTCGGGGCCAACGTCCTGACTTTC
D gene: -; J gene: TRBJ2-5; V gene: TRBV27; clone size: few; CDR3 protein: CASSFVRGPQETQYF; CDR3 DNA: TGTGCCAGCAGTTTTGTCCGGGGCCCCCAAGAGACCCAGTACTTC
D gene: TRBD2; J gene: TRBJ2-2; V gene: TRBV9; clone size: many; CDR3 protein: CASRLTSGTGELFF; CDR3 DNA: TGTGCCAGCAGGCTGACTAGCGGTACCGGGGAGCTGTTTTTT
D gene: TRBD1; J gene: TRBJ2-2; V gene: TRBV7-9; clone size: few; CDR3 protein: CASSLRSDRAAGELFF; CDR3 DNA: TGTGCCAGCAGCTTAAGGTCCGACAGGGCGGCCGGGGAGCTGTTTTTT
D gene: TRBD2; J gene: TRBJ2-3; V gene: TRBV9; clone size: many; CDR3 protein: CAVQRGVFTDTQYF; CDR3 DNA: TGTGCCGTCCAGCGGGGGGTCTTCACAGATACGCAGTATTTT
D gene: -; J gene: TRBJ2-7; V gene: TRBV20-1; clone size: many; CDR3 protein: CSARWAGRRVNEQYF; CDR3 DNA: TGCAGTGCTAGATGGGCAGGGAGGAGAGTAAACGAGCAGTACTTC
D gene: TRBD2; J gene: TRBJ2-3; V gene: TRBV3-1; clone size: few; CDR3 protein: CASSPGEGLAGALGRGQHTQYF; CDR3 DNA: TGTGCCAGCAGCCCCGGGGAGGGGCTAGCGGGGGCCCTCGGGAGGGGGCAGCATACGCAGTATTTT
D gene: -; J gene: TRBJ2-1; V gene: TRBV7-2; clone size: -; CDR3 protein: CASSLFTYNEQFF; CDR3 DNA: TGTGCCAGCAGCTTATTTACTTACAATGAGCAGTTCTTC
D gene: -; J gene: TRBJ1-2; V gene: TRBV12-3/TRBV12-4; clone size: -; CDR3 protein: CASTPLGLGGYTF; CDR3 DNA: TGTGCCAGCACCCCCCTCGGTTTGGGGGGCTACACCTTC
D gene: -; J gene: TRBJ2-2; V gene: TRBV5-1; clone size: -; CDR3 protein: CASSFTHTGTGELFF; CDR3 DNA: TGCGCCAGCAGCTTCACCCACACGGGCACCGGGGAGCTGTTTTTT
D gene: -; J gene: TRBJ2-1; V gene: TRBV4-1; clone size: many; CDR3 protein: CASSYLGNNEQFF; CDR3 DNA: TGCGCCAGCAGCTATCTGGGGAACAATGAGCAGTTCTTC
D gene: TRBD2; J gene: TRBJ2-1; V gene: TRBV7-2; clone size: -; CDR3 protein: CASSAGGWVNEQFF; CDR3 DNA: TGTGCCAGCAGCGCGGGGGGCTGGGTCAATGAGCAGTTCTTC
D gene: TRBD2; J gene: TRBJ2-7; V gene: TRBV20-1; clone size: -; CDR3 protein: CSASGTPKAYEQYF; CDR3 DNA: TGCAGTGCGAGCGGGACCCCGAAGGCCTACGAGCAGTACTTC
D gene: -; J gene: TRBJ1-5; V gene: TRBV4-3; clone size: many; CDR3 protein: CASSQGENQPQHF; CDR3 DNA: TGCGCCAGCAGCCAAGGGGAGAATCAGCCCCAGCATTTT
D gene: TRBD2; J gene: TRBJ2-2; V gene: TRBV5-1; clone size: -; CDR3 protein: CASSSGLAGINTGELFF; CDR3 DNA: TGCGCCAGCAGCTCGGGACTAGCGGGGATAAACACCGGGGAGCTGTTTTTT
D gene: TRBD1; J gene: TRBJ1-6; V gene: TRBV6-5; clone size: -; CDR3 protein: CASSRQGVNDSPLHF; CDR3 DNA: TGTGCCAGCAGTAGACAGGGTGTGAATGATTCACCCCTCCACTTT
D gene: -; J gene: TRBJ2-1; V gene: TRBV5-6; clone size: few; CDR3 protein: CASSLDRGAYYNEQFF; CDR3 DNA: TGTGCCAGCAGCTTGGATCGGGGGGCTTACTACAATGAGCAGTTCTTC
D gene: -; J gene: TRBJ2-2; V gene: TRBV5-1; clone size: -; CDR3 protein: CASFLGDTGELFF; CDR3 DNA: TGCGCCAGCTTCCTGGGAGACACCGGGGAGCTGTTTTTT
D gene: -; J gene: TRBJ1-2; V gene: TRBV5-1; clone size: many; CDR3 protein: CASSEGTDPWSGYTF; CDR3 DNA: TGCGCCAGCAGCGAAGGGACGGACCCATGGAGTGGCTACACCTTC
D gene: -; J gene: TRBJ1-6; V gene: TRBV5-1; clone size: many; CDR3 protein: CASSEDDRTFYNSPLHF; CDR3 DNA: TGCGCCAGCAGCGAAGACGACAGGACCTTTTATAATTCACCCCTCCACTTT
D gene: -; J gene: TRBJ2-3; V gene: TRBV20-1; clone size: many; CDR3 protein: CSARDGRYTDTQYF; CDR3 DNA: TGCAGTGCTAGAGACGGACGGTACACAGATACGCAGTATTTT
D gene: TRBD1; J gene: TRBJ1-6; V gene: TRBV6-2/TRBV6-3; clone size: few; CDR3 protein: CASSTPGQGYSPLHF; CDR3 DNA: TGTGCCAGCAGTACCCCGGGACAGGGTTACTCACCCCTCCACTTT
D gene: -; J gene: TRBJ1-5; V gene: TRBV5-1; clone size: few; CDR3 protein: CASSLGLGLGNQPQHF; CDR3 DNA: TGCGCCAGCAGCTTGGGTCTGGGGCTGGGCAATCAGCCCCAGCATTTT
D gene: -; J gene: TRBJ1-4; V gene: TRBV10-3; clone size: few; CDR3 protein: CAISDGFYGGSGEKLFF; CDR3 DNA: TGTGCCATCAGTGATGGTTTCTATGGAGGGTCCGGGGAAAAACTGTTTTTT
D gene: -; J gene: TRBJ1-4; V gene: TRBV4-1; clone size: few; CDR3 protein: CASSYPGVTNEKLFF; CDR3 DNA: TGCGCCAGCAGCTATCCTGGGGTGACTAATGAAAAACTGTTTTTT
D gene: TRBD1; J gene: TRBJ2-5; V gene: TRBV18; clone size: few; CDR3 protein: CASSSDRGVETQYF; CDR3 DNA: TGTGCCAGCTCATCCGACAGGGGGGTAGAGACCCAGTACTTC
D gene: TRBD2; J gene: TRBJ2-1; V gene: TRBV7-2; clone size: many; CDR3 protein: CASSLTSGGSGEQFF; CDR3 DNA: TGTGCCAGCAGCCTTACTAGCGGGGGGAGTGGTGAGCAGTTCTTC
D gene: -; J gene: TRBJ1-1; V gene: TRBV11-2; clone size: few; CDR3 protein: CASRMGGANTEAFF; CDR3 DNA: TGTGCCAGCAGGATGGGGGGGGCGAACACTGAAGCTTTCTTT
D gene: -; J gene: TRBJ1-5; V gene: TRBV11-2; clone size: few; CDR3 protein: CASSLAGGVYQPQHF; CDR3 DNA: TGTGCCAGCAGCTTAGCGGGGGGCGTTTATCAGCCCCAGCATTTT
D gene: -; J gene: TRBJ1-4; V gene: TRBV7-9; clone size: -; CDR3 protein: CASSRGFSEKLFF; CDR3 DNA: TGTGCCAGCAGCCGGGGATTTAGTGAAAAACTGTTTTTT